These T cell receptor beta chains were read from a single sample in a study of blood T cell repertoires in COVID-19. Some clones are missing from TCRdb's copy, which holds only in-frame ones; the method was immunoSEQ multiplex PCR. The sample shows under 150,000 clones, more than 70% of them seen only once. Sequenced material: peripheral blood. These receptors were obtained from a man aged 60-69 years with active or convalescent COVID-19. Both conserved end residues are part of each CDR3. Each record gives: CDR3 protein, CDR3 DNA, clone size, D gene, J gene, V gene. D genes are given only for firm matches. Clone size appears in some rows only: once, few, many, or a class for an expanded clone.

CDR3aa: CASSHTGRTNEKLFF; CDR3nt: TGTGCCAGCAGCCACACGGGGAGAACTAATGAAAAACTGTTTTTT; abundance: -; d_gene: -; j_gene: TRBJ1-4; v_gene: TRBV6-5
CDR3aa: CASSAGTGDYEQYF; CDR3nt: TGTGCCAGCAGCGCCGGGACAGGGGACTACGAGCAGTACTTC; abundance: -; d_gene: TRBD1; j_gene: TRBJ2-7; v_gene: TRBV9
CDR3aa: CASSSTQGSETQYF; CDR3nt: TGTGCCAGCAGCTCGACCCAGGGCTCGGAGACCCAGTACTTC; abundance: -; d_gene: -; j_gene: TRBJ2-5; v_gene: TRBV11-2
CDR3aa: CASSQKGTGGNIQYF; CDR3nt: TGCGCCAGCAGCCAGAAGGGGACGGGGGGGAACATTCAGTACTTC; abundance: -; d_gene: TRBD2; j_gene: TRBJ2-4; v_gene: TRBV4-3
CDR3aa: CASSSGRKNEQFF; CDR3nt: TGTGCCAGTAGCAGCGGGAGAAAGAATGAGCAGTTCTTC; abundance: once; d_gene: TRBD2; j_gene: TRBJ2-1; v_gene: TRBV19
CDR3aa: CASSPNRGNTEAFF; CDR3nt: TGTGCCAGCAGCCCTAACAGGGGGAACACTGAAGCTTTCTTT; abundance: -; d_gene: TRBD1; j_gene: TRBJ1-1; v_gene: TRBV27
CDR3aa: CASSPGPGIRPGGLFF; CDR3nt: TGTGCCAGCAGCCCAGGACCAGGGATCCGACCGGGGGGGCTGTTTTTT; abundance: -; d_gene: TRBD2; j_gene: TRBJ2-2; v_gene: TRBV11-3
CDR3aa: CAISPGEQNTEAFF; CDR3nt: TGTGCCATCAGCCCCGGGGAGCAGAACACTGAAGCTTTCTTT; abundance: -; d_gene: -; j_gene: TRBJ1-1; v_gene: TRBV10-3
CDR3aa: CASCVDRPNEKLFF; CDR3nt: TGCGCCAGCTGTGTTGACAGACCTAATGAAAAACTGTTTTTT; abundance: -; d_gene: -; j_gene: TRBJ1-4; v_gene: TRBV5-1
CDR3aa: CASTPRGTNEKLFF; CDR3nt: TGTGCCAGCACTCCTCGGGGGACTAATGAAAAACTGTTTTTT; abundance: -; d_gene: -; j_gene: TRBJ1-4; v_gene: TRBV28
CDR3aa: CASSGTGAKNIQYF; CDR3nt: TGTGCCAGCAGCGGGACAGGGGCTAAAAACATTCAGTACTTC; abundance: -; d_gene: TRBD1; j_gene: TRBJ2-4; v_gene: TRBV7-2
CDR3aa: CASSSDRSSTDTQYF; CDR3nt: TGTGCCAGCAGCTCCGACAGGTCTAGCACAGATACGCAGTATTTT; abundance: -; d_gene: -; j_gene: TRBJ2-3; v_gene: TRBV7-8
CDR3aa: CASSLPLDSSSYEQYF; CDR3nt: TGTGCCAGCAGCTTACCCCTGGACTCTAGCTCCTACGAGCAGTACTTC; abundance: -; d_gene: -; j_gene: TRBJ2-7; v_gene: TRBV7-2
CDR3aa: CASSRDRGPNQPQHF; CDR3nt: TGCGCCAGCAGCCGGGACAGGGGGCCAAATCAGCCCCAGCATTTT; abundance: -; d_gene: TRBD1; j_gene: TRBJ1-5; v_gene: TRBV5-1
CDR3aa: CASSNSGQRNTEAFF; CDR3nt: TGCGCCAGCAGCAATTCGGGACAGCGGAACACTGAAGCTTTCTTT; abundance: -; d_gene: TRBD1; j_gene: TRBJ1-1; v_gene: TRBV5-1
CDR3aa: CASSSSWESTDTQYF; CDR3nt: TGTGCCAGCAGCTCTTCGTGGGAGAGCACAGATACGCAGTATTTT; abundance: -; d_gene: -; j_gene: TRBJ2-3; v_gene: TRBV7-2
CDR3aa: CASSFSGTALGGQNIQYF; CDR3nt: TGCGCCAGCAGCTTCTCCGGGACAGCCCTTGGCGGCCAAAACATTCAGTACTTC; abundance: -; d_gene: TRBD1; j_gene: TRBJ2-4; v_gene: TRBV5-1
CDR3aa: CASSQGRAATNEKLFF; CDR3nt: TGTGCCAGCAGCCAAGGGAGGGCAGCTACTAATGAAAAACTGTTTTTT; abundance: -; d_gene: -; j_gene: TRBJ1-4; v_gene: TRBV14
CDR3aa: CASSKVGGTGPYNSPLHF; CDR3nt: TGTGCCAGCAGCAAAGTAGGCGGGACAGGGCCCTATAATTCACCCCTCCACTTT; abundance: -; d_gene: -; j_gene: TRBJ1-6; v_gene: TRBV21-1
CDR3aa: CASTLSGLGGDEQYF; CDR3nt: TGTGCCAGCACCCTGTCCGGACTAGGAGGCGACGAGCAGTACTTC; abundance: -; d_gene: TRBD2; j_gene: TRBJ2-7; v_gene: TRBV27
CDR3aa: CASSLPGQPEKLFF; CDR3nt: TGTGCCAGCAGCTTACCGGGACAACCGGAAAAACTGTTTTTT; abundance: -; d_gene: -; j_gene: TRBJ1-4; v_gene: TRBV6-5
CDR3aa: CASSQDLQGWDEQYF; CDR3nt: TGCGCCAGCAGCCAAGACCTACAGGGGTGGGACGAGCAGTACTTC; abundance: -; d_gene: TRBD1; j_gene: TRBJ2-7; v_gene: TRBV4-3
CDR3aa: CASTQIGSGANVLTF; CDR3nt: TGTGCCAGCACTCAGATTGGCTCTGGGGCCAACGTCCTGACTTTC; abundance: -; d_gene: -; j_gene: TRBJ2-6; v_gene: TRBV28
CDR3aa: CSGLDYSYEQYF; CDR3nt: TGCAGCGGCCTAGACTACTCCTACGAGCAGTACTTC; abundance: -; d_gene: -; j_gene: TRBJ2-7; v_gene: TRBV29-1
CDR3aa: CASSLQAGAYYEQYF; CDR3nt: TGTGCCAGCAGCTTACAAGCGGGAGCCTACTACGAGCAGTACTTC; abundance: -; d_gene: TRBD2; j_gene: TRBJ2-7; v_gene: TRBV7-3
CDR3aa: CASSLAPLSYNSPLHF; CDR3nt: TGTGCCAGCTCCCTCGCCCCACTCTCCTATAATTCACCCCTCCACTTT; abundance: -; d_gene: -; j_gene: TRBJ1-6; v_gene: TRBV18
CDR3aa: CASSLGRGPYGYTF; CDR3nt: TGTGCCAGCAGTCTCGGGCGGGGACCCTATGGCTACACCTTC; abundance: -; d_gene: -; j_gene: TRBJ1-2; v_gene: TRBV7-8
CDR3aa: CASSQVSSVLPGGQYF; CDR3nt: TGCGCCAGCAGCCAGGTCTCCAGCGTCCTACCCGGAGGGCAGTATTTT; abundance: -; d_gene: -; j_gene: TRBJ2-3; v_gene: TRBV4-3
CDR3aa: CASSLSTPDTGELFF; CDR3nt: TGCGCCAGCAGCCTTAGTACCCCTGACACCGGGGAGCTGTTTTTT; abundance: -; d_gene: -; j_gene: TRBJ2-2; v_gene: TRBV5-1
CDR3aa: CSVGAETGELFF; CDR3nt: TGCAGCGTTGGTGCGGAGACCGGGGAGCTGTTTTTT; abundance: -; d_gene: -; j_gene: TRBJ2-2; v_gene: TRBV29-1
CDR3aa: CASSFLQDQGKAFF; CDR3nt: TGTGCCAGCAGTTTTTTACAGGACCAAGGTAAAGCTTTCTTT; abundance: -; d_gene: -; j_gene: TRBJ1-1; v_gene: TRBV27
CDR3aa: CASSARAGDTGELFF; CDR3nt: TGCGCCAGCAGCGCGAGGGCGGGGGACACCGGGGAGCTGTTTTTT; abundance: few; d_gene: TRBD2; j_gene: TRBJ2-2; v_gene: TRBV5-1
CDR3aa: CASSPLAVDGTDTQYF; CDR3nt: TGTGCCAGCAGCCCTCTAGCGGTCGACGGCACAGATACGCAGTATTTT; abundance: few; d_gene: TRBD2; j_gene: TRBJ2-3; v_gene: TRBV9
CDR3aa: CASSSAGGYEQYF; CDR3nt: TGTGCCAGCAGCTCCGCAGGGGGCTACGAGCAGTACTTC; abundance: -; d_gene: TRBD1; j_gene: TRBJ2-7; v_gene: TRBV7-2
CDR3aa: CASKTSGSSYEQYF; CDR3nt: TGTGCCAGCAAAACTAGCGGCAGCTCCTACGAGCAGTACTTC; abundance: -; d_gene: TRBD2; j_gene: TRBJ2-7; v_gene: TRBV28
CDR3aa: CAWTPDRVNRGYTF; CDR3nt: TGTGCCTGGACTCCTGACAGGGTCAATCGTGGCTACACCTTC; abundance: -; d_gene: TRBD1; j_gene: TRBJ1-2; v_gene: TRBV30
CDR3aa: CASSLASSGVYDEQFF; CDR3nt: TGCGCCAGCAGCTTGGCCTCAAGCGGGGTCTATGATGAGCAGTTCTTC; abundance: -; d_gene: TRBD2; j_gene: TRBJ2-1; v_gene: TRBV5-1
CDR3aa: CASSTLTSAQETQYF; CDR3nt: TGTGCCAGCTCAACGTTGACTAGCGCCCAAGAGACCCAGTACTTC; abundance: -; d_gene: TRBD2; j_gene: TRBJ2-5; v_gene: TRBV18
CDR3aa: CASSLGLAGRTDEQFF; CDR3nt: TGTGCCAGCTCTCTTGGACTAGCGGGAAGAACCGATGAGCAGTTCTTC; abundance: -; d_gene: TRBD2; j_gene: TRBJ2-1; v_gene: TRBV18
CDR3aa: CASSLVGGGSTDTQYF; CDR3nt: TGTGCCAGCAGCTTGGTCGGGGGCGGGAGTACAGATACGCAGTATTTT; abundance: -; d_gene: -; j_gene: TRBJ2-3; v_gene: TRBV7-2
CDR3aa: CASSQERNFGVFYNEQFF; CDR3nt: TGCGCCAGCAGCCAAGAAAGGAACTTCGGGGTTTTCTACAATGAGCAGTTCTTC; abundance: -; d_gene: -; j_gene: TRBJ2-1; v_gene: TRBV4-1
CDR3aa: CASSKPGQGAYGYTF; CDR3nt: TGTGCCAGCAGCAAACCTGGACAGGGCGCCTATGGCTACACCTTC; abundance: -; d_gene: TRBD1; j_gene: TRBJ1-2; v_gene: TRBV5-4
CDR3aa: CATSDLGTGGWDEQFF; CDR3nt: TGTGCCACCAGTGATTTGGGGACAGGGGGATGGGATGAGCAGTTCTTC; abundance: -; d_gene: TRBD1; j_gene: TRBJ2-1; v_gene: TRBV24-1
CDR3aa: CASRRGYEQYF; CDR3nt: TGTGCCAGTAGGAGGGGGTACGAGCAGTACTTC; abundance: -; d_gene: -; j_gene: TRBJ2-7; v_gene: TRBV19
CDR3aa: CASRGQGRYTF; CDR3nt: TGTGCCAGCAGGGGACAGGGTCGCTACACCTTC; abundance: many; d_gene: TRBD1; j_gene: TRBJ1-2; v_gene: TRBV5-4
CDR3aa: CASSADRGSNQPQHF; CDR3nt: TGTGCCAGCAGCGCAGACAGGGGGAGCAATCAGCCCCAGCATTTT; abundance: -; d_gene: TRBD1; j_gene: TRBJ1-5; v_gene: TRBV2